These 3 T cell receptor beta chains originate from one sample sequenced in a study of blood T cell repertoires in COVID-19. TCRdb's copy holds only in-frame clones and misses some; the assay was immunoSEQ multiplex PCR. This table holds tens of thousands of clones, around four fifths found once. The material sequenced was peripheral blood. The receptors come from a human donor in a cohort sampled during active COVID-19.

The chain joins TRBV9 to TRBJ2-5; a possible D gene is TRBD1 (5 bases). The CDR3 consists of 17 residues. The germline gives CDR1 SGDLS, CDR2 YYNGEE. Trimming took off 0 bases at V and 4 bases at J, with 19 bases between the two ends. CDR3 protein: CASSVGIQGLVGETQYF. DNA for the CDR3: TGTGCCAGCAGCGTAGGTATCCAGGGTTTGGTGGGAGAGACCCAGTACTTC.

This rearrangement joins TRBV11-2 to TRBJ2-7; 7 nucleotides agree with TRBD1. Trimming cost V 5 bases and J 3 bases; bases outside gene matches: 1. Germline lookup yields CDR1 SGHAT and CDR2 FQNNGV. This CDR3 spans 12 amino acids. The CDR3 nucleotides are TGTGCCAGCAGCCGACAGGGCTACGAGCAGTACTTC. It encodes CASSRQGYEQYF.

CDR3 nucleotide sequence: TGTGCCAGCTCCCTGACTAGCGGGGGGGCCTACAATGAGCAGTTCTTC. This sequence encodes CASSLTSGGAYNEQFF. This rearrangement joins TRBV18 to TRBJ2-1; TRBD2 agrees at 14 bases. This CDR3 is 16 amino acids long. Germline trimming cut 6 bases from V and 2 bases from J; bases unmatched to any gene: 3. The V gene's germline CDR1 is KGHSH and CDR2 LQKENI.